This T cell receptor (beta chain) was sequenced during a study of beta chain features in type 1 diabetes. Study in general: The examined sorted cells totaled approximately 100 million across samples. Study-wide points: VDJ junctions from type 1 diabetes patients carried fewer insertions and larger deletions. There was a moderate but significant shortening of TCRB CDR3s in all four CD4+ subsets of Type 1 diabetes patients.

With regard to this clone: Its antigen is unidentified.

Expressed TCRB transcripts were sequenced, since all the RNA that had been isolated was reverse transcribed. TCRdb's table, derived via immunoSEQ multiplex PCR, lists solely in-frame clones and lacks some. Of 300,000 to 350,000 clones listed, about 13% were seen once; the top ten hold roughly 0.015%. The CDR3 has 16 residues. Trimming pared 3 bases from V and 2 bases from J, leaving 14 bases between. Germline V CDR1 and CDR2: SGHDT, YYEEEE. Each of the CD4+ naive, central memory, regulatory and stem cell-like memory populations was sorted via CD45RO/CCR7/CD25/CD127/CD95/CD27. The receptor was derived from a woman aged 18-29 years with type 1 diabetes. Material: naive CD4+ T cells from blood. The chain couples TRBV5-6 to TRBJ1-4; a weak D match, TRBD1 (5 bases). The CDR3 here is CASSYRSAGTNEKLFF. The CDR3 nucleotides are TGTGCCAGCAGCTACAGGAGCGCAGGGACTAATGAAAAACTGTTTTTT.